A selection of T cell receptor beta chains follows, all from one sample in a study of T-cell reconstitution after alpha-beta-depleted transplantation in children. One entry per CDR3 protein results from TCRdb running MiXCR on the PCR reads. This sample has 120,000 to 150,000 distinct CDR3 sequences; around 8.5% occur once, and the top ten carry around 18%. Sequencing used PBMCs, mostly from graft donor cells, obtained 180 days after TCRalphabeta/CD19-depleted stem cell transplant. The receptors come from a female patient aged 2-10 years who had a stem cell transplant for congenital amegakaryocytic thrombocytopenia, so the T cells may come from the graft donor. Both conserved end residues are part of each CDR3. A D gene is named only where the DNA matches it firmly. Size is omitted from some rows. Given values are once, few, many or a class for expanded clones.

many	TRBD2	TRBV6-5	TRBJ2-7	TGTGCCAGCAGGCCCGGGACTAGCGGTAGCGAGCAGTACTTC	CASRPGTSGSEQYF
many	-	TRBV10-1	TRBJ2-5	TGCGCCAGTTTCTGGCGGGAAGAGACCCAGTACTTC	CASFWREETQYF
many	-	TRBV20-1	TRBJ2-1	TGCAGTGCTAACCGTCTGACTGCCTACAATGAGCAGTTCTTC	CSANRLTAYNEQFF
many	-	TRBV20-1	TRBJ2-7	TGCAGTGCAAAGAGGACCGGATACGAGCAGTACTTC	CSAKRTGYEQYF
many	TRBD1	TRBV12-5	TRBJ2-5	TGTGCTAGTGGGGGGAACAGGGGGCGATTGGAGACCCAGTACTTC	CASGGNRGRLETQYF
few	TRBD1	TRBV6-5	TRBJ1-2	TGTGCCAGCAGTTATTCAGACAGGGCCAACTATGGCTACACCTTC	CASSYSDRANYGYTF
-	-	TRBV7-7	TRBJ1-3	TGTGCCAGCAGCCATGGACCTGCGCCCGGAAACACCATATATTTT	CASSHGPAPGNTIYF
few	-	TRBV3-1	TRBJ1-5	TGTGCCAGATCCACAGGGTCCGGTCAGCCCCAGCATTTT	CARSTGSGQPQHF
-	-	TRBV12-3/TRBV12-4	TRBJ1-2	TGTGCCAGCAGTTTAGCGGGGTGGGCCACCATGCGATATGGCTACACCTTC	CASSLAGWATMRYGYTF
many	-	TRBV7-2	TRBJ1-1	TGTGCCAGCAGCTTAGCATTAGGAGGAGCTTTCTTT	CASSLALGGAFF
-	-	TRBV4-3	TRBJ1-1	TGCGCCAGCAGCCAAGATGGTCAGAGCCCCCGGCCTGAAGCTTTCTTT	CASSQDGQSPRPEAFF
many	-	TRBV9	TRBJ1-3	TGTGCCAGCAGCGTTTTAGACACGCACTCTGGAAACACCATATATTTT	CASSVLDTHSGNTIYF
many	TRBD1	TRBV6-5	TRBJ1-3	TGTGCCAGCAGTTACAACAGGGGAGGAAACACCATATATTTT	CASSYNRGGNTIYF
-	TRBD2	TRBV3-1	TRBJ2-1	TGTGCCAGCAGCCAAGATTGTCGACTAGCGGCCTTCAATGAGCAGTTCTTC	CASSQDCRLAAFNEQFF
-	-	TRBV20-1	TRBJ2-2	TGCAGTGCTAGGATGGGGAACACCGGGGAGCTGTTTTTT	CSARMGNTGELFF
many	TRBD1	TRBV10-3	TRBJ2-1	TGTGCCATCAGTCCGACAGGGGGCTCCTACAATGAGCACTTCTTC	CAISPTGGSYNEHFF
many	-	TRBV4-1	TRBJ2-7	TGCGCCAGCAGCCTAACCGGGACGGGATCCTACGAGCAGTACTTC	CASSLTGTGSYEQYF
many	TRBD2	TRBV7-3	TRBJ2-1	TGTGCCAGCAGCTTTAGCGGGAGGGGGTACAATGAGCAGTTCTTC	CASSFSGRGYNEQFF
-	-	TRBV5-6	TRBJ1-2	TGTGCCAGCAGCTTGGGAGCGGGAGGCTACACCTTC	CASSLGAGGYTF
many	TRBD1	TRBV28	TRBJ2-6	TGTGCCAGCAGTTTAGTACCCCAGGGGGCTGGGGCCAACGTCCTGACTTTC	CASSLVPQGAGANVLTF
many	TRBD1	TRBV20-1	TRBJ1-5	TGCAGTGCTAGAGAACGGGACAGCTATAGCAATCAGCCCCAGCATTTT	CSARERDSYSNQPQHF